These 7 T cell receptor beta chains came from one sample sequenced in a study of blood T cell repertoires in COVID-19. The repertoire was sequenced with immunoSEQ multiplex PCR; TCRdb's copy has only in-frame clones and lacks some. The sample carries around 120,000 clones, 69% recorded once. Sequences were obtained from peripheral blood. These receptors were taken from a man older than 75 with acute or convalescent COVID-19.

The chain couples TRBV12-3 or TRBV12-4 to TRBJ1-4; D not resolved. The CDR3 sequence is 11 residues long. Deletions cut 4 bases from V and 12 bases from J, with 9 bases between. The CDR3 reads CASSSLRELFF. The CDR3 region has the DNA TGTGCCAGCAGTTCACTACGAGAACTGTTTTTT.

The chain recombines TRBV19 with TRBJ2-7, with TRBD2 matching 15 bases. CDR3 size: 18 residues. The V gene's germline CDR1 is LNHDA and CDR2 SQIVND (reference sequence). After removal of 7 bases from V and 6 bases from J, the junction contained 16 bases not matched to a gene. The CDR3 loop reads CASTREGTSGRRFREQYF. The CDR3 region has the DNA TGTGCCAGTACCCGGGAAGGGACTAGCGGGAGGCGTTTCCGCGAGCAGTACTTC.

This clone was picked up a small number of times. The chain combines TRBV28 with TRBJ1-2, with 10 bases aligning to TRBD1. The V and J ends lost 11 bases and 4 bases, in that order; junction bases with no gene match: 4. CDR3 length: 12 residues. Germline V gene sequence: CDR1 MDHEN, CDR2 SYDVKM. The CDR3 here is CACRTGGYGYTF. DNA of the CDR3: TGTGCCTGCCGGACAGGGGGCTATGGCTACACCTTC.

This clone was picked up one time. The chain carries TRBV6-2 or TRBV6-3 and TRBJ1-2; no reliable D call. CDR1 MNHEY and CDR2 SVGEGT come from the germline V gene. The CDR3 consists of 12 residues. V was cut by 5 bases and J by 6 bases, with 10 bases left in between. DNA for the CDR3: TGTGCCAGCAGTCAGGAGGGTGATGGCTACACCTTC. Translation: CASSQEGDGYTF.

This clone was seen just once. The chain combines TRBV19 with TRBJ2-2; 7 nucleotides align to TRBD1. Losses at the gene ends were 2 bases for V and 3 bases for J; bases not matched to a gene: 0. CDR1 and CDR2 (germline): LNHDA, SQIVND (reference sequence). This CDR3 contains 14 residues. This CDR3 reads CASSIQGDTGELFF. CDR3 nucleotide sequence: TGTGCCAGTAGTATACAGGGGGACACCGGGGAGCTGTTTTTT.

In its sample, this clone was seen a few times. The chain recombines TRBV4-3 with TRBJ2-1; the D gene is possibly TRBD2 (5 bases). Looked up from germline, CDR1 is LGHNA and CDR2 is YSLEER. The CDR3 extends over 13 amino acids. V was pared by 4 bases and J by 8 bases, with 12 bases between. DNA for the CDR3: TGCGCCAGCAGCCTCTCGGGGAACGATGAGCAGTTCTTC. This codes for CASSLSGNDEQFF.

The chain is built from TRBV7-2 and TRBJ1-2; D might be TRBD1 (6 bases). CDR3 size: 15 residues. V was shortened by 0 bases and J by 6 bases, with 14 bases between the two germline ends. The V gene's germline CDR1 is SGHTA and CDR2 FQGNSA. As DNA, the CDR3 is TGTGCCAGCAGCTTAGCCCGGACAGTTGGCGATGGCTACACCTTC. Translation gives CASSLARTVGDGYTF.